A selection of T cell receptor beta chains follows, all from one sample in a study of cytomegalovirus exposure and HLA in healthy donors. Some clones are missing from TCRdb's copy, which holds only in-frame ones; the method was immunoSEQ multiplex PCR. The sample yields approximately 130,000 clones, around 81% seen once. The specimen sequenced was PBMCs. These receptors originate from a woman between 45 and 65 years old in good health and CMV-seronegative. Each CDR3 is given with its conserved first and last residue. Fields, in order: V gene, J gene, clone size, D gene, CDR3 DNA, CDR3 protein. A D gene is named only where the DNA matches it firmly. Clone size is given for some rows only: seen once, a few or many times, or a class if the clone is expanded.

>TRBV28|TRBJ2-7|-|TRBD2
TGTGCCAGCAGTTCAGGACTAGCGGCGTACGAGCAGTACTTC
CASSSGLAAYEQYF
>TRBV5-1|TRBJ2-7|-|TRBD2
TGCGCCAGCAGCCGGGGACTAGCGGGAGTGTCCTCCTACGAGCAGTACTTC
CASSRGLAGVSSYEQYF
>TRBV2|TRBJ2-2|-|-
TGTGCCACCAAGACAGAGTTAAACACCGGGGAGCTGTTTTTT
CATKTELNTGELFF
>TRBV7-7|TRBJ1-1|-|-
TGTGCTAGCAGTCTAGAACGGGGGACTGAAGCTTTCTTT
CASSLERGTEAFF
>TRBV6-4|TRBJ2-3|-|TRBD2
TGTGCCAGCAGTGCTCTCGCGGGAGGGCCTATAGATACGCAGTATTTT
CASSALAGGPIDTQYF
>TRBV30|TRBJ1-2|few|-
TGTGCCTGGAGGCCTACACCAGGGGTTAACTATGGCTACACCTTC
CAWRPTPGVNYGYTF
>TRBV19|TRBJ2-2|-|-
TGTGCCAGTAAACGGCCAGGGAACACCGGGGAGCTGTTTTTT
CASKRPGNTGELFF
>TRBV6-1|TRBJ2-3|-|TRBD2
TGTGCCAGCAGTGAATGGACTAGCCCCACAGATACGCAGTATTTT
CASSEWTSPTDTQYF
>TRBV9|TRBJ2-7|-|-
TGTGCCAGCGGGAGCTCCTACGAGCAGTACTTC
CASGSSYEQYF
>TRBV7-9|TRBJ2-7|-|TRBD1
TGTGCCAGCAGCTTAGATGGGGGACAGGGTACCTACGAGCAGTACTTC
CASSLDGGQGTYEQYF